The present T cell receptor (beta chain) was sequenced within a study of blood T cell repertoires in COVID-19. Looking at the study overall: The samples span acute and convalescent COVID-19 from the United States, Italy and Spain. PBMCs, B-cell-depleted T cells, or T cells provided the cDNA or gDNA that made up the material.

Under the authors' procedure: Using reference gene primer amplification, nucleated cell counts were estimated. Sequencing used immunoSEQ multiplex PCR; TCRdb keeps in-frame clones, though not all of them. V and J calls and clone size are copied from that table; D and trimming were computed from the DNA. The sample lists tens of thousands of clones, approximately 79% seen once, with around 3.2% in the top ten. With 0 bases removed from V and 2 bases from J, the gap between germline ends came to 11 bases. This CDR3 is built from 15 residues. Germline V gives CDR1 MNHEY, CDR2 SMNVEV (reference sequence).

This clonotype was obtained from a man in his 60s with acute or convalescent COVID-19. The genes are TRBV27 and TRBJ2-7; a weak D match, TRBD1 (6 bases). Sequenced input: peripheral blood. CDR3 residues: CASSLSSYRAYEQYF. In nucleotides, the CDR3 is TGTGCCAGCAGTTTATCGTCTTACAGGGCCTACGAGCAGTACTTC.